Sequencing of this T cell receptor (beta chain) was carried out in a study of cytomegalovirus exposure and HLA in healthy donors. Whole-study context: The study placed about four fifths of its 398 genotyped donors in the Caucasian-associated ancestry cluster.

The PCR made use of 60 Vbeta and 13 Jbeta primers. Some clones are missing from TCRdb's copy, which holds only in-frame ones; the method was immunoSEQ multiplex PCR. The profile shows approximately 89,000 clones, 85% of them singletons. Whole-study findings and limits: TCR association rates varied by HLA locus in a later analysis, with DRB1 highest and HLA-C lowest.

V was clipped by 11 bases and J by 0 bases, with 11 bases between them. This CDR3 has 13 amino acids. CDR1 and CDR2 from the germline V gene are WSHSY and SAAADI. Though probably carrying unrecorded immune exposures, donors were nominally healthy at sampling. Points on this clone: Its target is not known.

Sequencing was done on a sample of PBMCs. The sequence was obtained from a man aged 35 to 55 in good health and CMV-seropositive. The V and J genes are TRBV10-2 and TRBJ2-1; D gene ambiguous. CDR3 bases: TGCGCCTGTTCAATGAGCTCCTACAATGAGCAGTTCTTC. It yields the protein CACSMSSYNEQFF.